The next 15 T cell receptor beta chains were all read from a single sample in a study of T-cell memory formation after mild COVID-19. One entry per CDR3 protein results from TCRdb running MiXCR on the 5' RACE reads. The repertoire has 350,000 to 500,000 distinct CDR3 sequences, more than 15% of them found once; the top ten carry roughly 21%. Sample: PBMCs or a T cell subset sorted from them (not recorded which). The receptors derive from a young man who had mild COVID-19 (a few samples of this study predate the infection). Cell type and time point are not known.

This clonotype was observed a few times. This chain joins TRBV5-5 and TRBJ1-1, with D tentatively TRBD1 (5 bases). The CDR3 spans 15 residues. Trimming took 3 bases from V and 2 from J, leaving 14 bases between them. Germline CDR1 and CDR2: SGHKS and YYEKEE (reference sequence). The CDR3 here is CASSSGTGPNTEAFF. CDR3 DNA: TGTGCCAGCAGCTCTGGGACCGGACCTAACACTGAAGCTTTCTTT.

This clonotype was observed a handful of times. The J gene is TRBJ1-6, the V gene TRBV11-1; TRBD1 matches at 8 bases. The CDR3 has 15 residues. With V trimmed by 5 bases and J by 7 bases, 7 bases remained unmatched. The germline CDR1 and CDR2 sequences are SGHAT and FQDESV (reference sequence). In DNA form, the CDR3 reads TGTGCCAGCAGCGAACACAGGGGGTCGAATTCACCCCTCCACTTT. This sequence encodes CASSEHRGSNSPLHF. The whole variable domain, filled in from reference TRBV11-1 and TRBJ1-6, reads EAEVAQSPRYKITEKSQAVAFWCDPISGHATLYWYRQILGQGPELLVQFQDESVVDDSQLPKDRFSAERLKGVDSTLKIQPAELGDSAMYLCASSEHRGSNSPLHFGNGTRLTVT.

There are a few counts of this clonotype. The rearrangement uses TRBV2 and TRBJ2-5, with a tentative D call TRBD2 (6 bases). Per the germline V gene, CDR1 is SNHLY and CDR2 is FYNNEI. V lost 9 bases and J lost 4, with 21 bases in between. The CDR3 length is 15 residues. Here the CDR3 reads CARMRDSEGRETQYF. The CDR3, as DNA: TGTGCCAGAATGCGGGACTCCGAAGGGCGAGAGACCCAGTACTTC.

This chain's CDR3 is CASSYGAVRDLNTEAFF. CDR3 coding DNA: TGTGCCAGCAGTTACGGGGCAGTCCGGGATCTGAACACTGAAGCTTTCTTT. This chain joins TRBV6-2 or TRBV6-3 and TRBJ1-1, with a weak D call TRBD1 (5 bases). There are 17 residues in the CDR3. Germline V gene lookup returns CDR1 MNHEY and CDR2 SVGEGT. V lost 2 bases and J 0 bases, leaving 16 bases between the germline ends.

The rearrangement joins TRBV7-2 to TRBJ2-7, with 9 bases identical to TRBD1. This CDR3 region has 14 residues. The germline V gene encodes CDR1 SGHTA and CDR2 FQGNSA. Unmatched junction bases numbered 8, after V lost 5 bases and J lost 6 bases. The CDR3: CASSPWTGDPEQYF. The CDR3 coding sequence is TGTGCCAGCAGCCCGTGGACAGGGGACCCCGAGCAGTACTTC.

This clonotype was seen a few times. The chain recombines TRBV4-1 with TRBJ2-5; 12 bases fit TRBD2. Germline trimming cut 3 bases from V and 5 bases from J; bases unmatched to any gene: 4. CDR3 length: 15 residues. CDR1 is MGHRA and CDR2 is YSYEKL in the germline V gene. CDR3 in DNA: TGCGCCAGCAGCCAGAGAGGACTAGCGGGGGAGACCCAGTACTTC. Protein: CASSQRGLAGETQYF.

This clonotype was seen more than once but under ten times. The J gene is TRBJ2-3, the V gene TRBV6-5; D not resolved. CDR1 is MNHEY and CDR2 is SVGAGI in the germline V gene. The CDR3 totals 14 residues. Trimming pared 0 bases from V and 5 bases from J, leaving 9 bases between. In DNA, the CDR3 is TGTGCCAGCAGTTACTCGTCTAGTTTAGATACGCAGTATTTT. It is translated as CASSYSSSLDTQYF.

The CDR3 is CAISESVVRGNYGYTF. The CDR3 DNA sequence: TGTGCCATCAGTGAGTCCGTGGTACGGGGGAATTATGGCTACACCTTC. The chain employs TRBV10-3 and TRBJ1-2; the D gene is possibly TRBD1 (5 bases). Trimming removed 0 bases from V and 5 bases from J, with 16 bases in between. Germline V gene lookup returns CDR1 ENHRY and CDR2 SYGVKD. The CDR3 totals 16 residues.

This clonotype appeared a few times. V and J are TRBV15 and TRBJ2-1; 9 nucleotides align to TRBD2. V lost 4 bases to trimming and J lost 5 bases; unmatched junction nucleotides: 6. From germline, CDR1 is LNHNV and CDR2 YYDKDF (reference sequence). The CDR3 length is 15 residues. This chain's CDR3 is CATSKSPSGDNEQFF. In DNA, the CDR3 is TGTGCCACCAGCAAATCCCCTAGCGGGGACAATGAGCAGTTCTTC. Based on the CDR3 plus reference TRBV15 and TRBJ2-1, the full variable domain is DAMVIQNPRYQVTQFGKPVTLSCSQTLNHNVMYWYQQKSSQAPKLLFHYYDKDFNNEADTPDNFQSRRPNTSFCFLDIRSPGLGDTAMYLCATSKSPSGDNEQFFGPGTRLTVL.

In its sample, this clonotype was seen a few times. The rearrangement uses TRBV7-2 and TRBJ2-5, with D perhaps TRBD2 (6 bases). This CDR3 is 13 amino acids long. CDR1 is SGHTA and CDR2 is FQGNSA in the germline V gene. Trimming cost V 5 bases and J 2 bases, with 9 bases left between them. The chain's CDR3 is CASSAGTQETQYF. CDR3 DNA sequence: TGTGCCAGCAGCGCCGGGACTCAAGAGACCCAGTACTTC.

The sample holds one count of this clonotype. Mismatch with germline at one junction end may stem from a read error. This chain connects TRBV28 to TRBJ1-4; D gene unclear. The CDR3 extends over 14 amino acids. Germline-derived CDR1 and CDR2 are MDHEN and SYDVKM. The CDR3 is CSSSFWPGNEKLFF. CDR3 coding DNA: TGTTCCAGCAGTTTCTGGCCGGGGAATGAAAAACTGTTTTTT. Full variable domain (rest looked up from reference TRBV28 and TRBJ1-4): DVKVTQSSRYLVKRTGEKVFLECVQDMDHENMFWYRQDPGLGLRLIYFSYDVKMKEKGDIPEGYSVSREKKERFSLILESASTNQTSMYLCSSSFWPGNEKLFFGSGTQLSVL.

The chain carries TRBV20-1 and TRBJ1-2, with 8 bases identical to TRBD1. The CDR3 covers 15 residues. Trimming cost V 5 bases and J 4 bases; bases outside gene matches: 12. Germline V lookup: CDR1 DFQATT, CDR2 SNEGSKA (reference sequence). The DNA for the CDR3 is TGCAGTGCTCCTAGCGCGGACAGGGTGGCCTATGGCTACACCTTC. This sequence encodes CSAPSADRVAYGYTF.

The chain is built from TRBV4-3 and TRBJ1-5, with D possibly matching TRBD1 (6 bases). The CDR3 sequence is 15 residues long. Trimming took off 3 bases at V and 0 bases at J, with 9 bases between the two ends. Looked up from germline, CDR1 is LGHNA and CDR2 is YSLEER. The CDR3 region is CASSHDRSSNQPQHF. CDR3 nucleotide sequence: TGCGCCAGCAGCCACGACAGGAGTAGCAATCAGCCCCAGCATTTT.

This clonotype showed up just a few times. J is TRBJ1-1 and V is TRBV20-1; D gene uncertain. The CDR3 sequence is 13 residues long. Trimming removed 0 bases at V and 0 bases at J, with 5 bases between. The germline CDR1 and CDR2 sequences are DFQATT and SNEGSKA (reference sequence). The CDR3, as DNA: TGCAGTGCTAGAGAAGGGTTGAACACTGAAGCTTTCTTT. This translates into CSAREGLNTEAFF.

This clonotype has more than one count but fewer than ten. The chain carries TRBV29-1 and TRBJ2-1; TRBD1 is a possible D gene (5 bases). The V gene's germline CDR1 is SQVTM and CDR2 ANQGSEA. There are 14 residues in the CDR3. Trimming shortened V by 7 bases and J by 0 bases, and 13 bases separated the two germline ends. CDR3 DNA: TGCAGCGCAACGGACACCAGCTCCTACAATGAGCAGTTCTTC. As protein: CSATDTSSYNEQFF.